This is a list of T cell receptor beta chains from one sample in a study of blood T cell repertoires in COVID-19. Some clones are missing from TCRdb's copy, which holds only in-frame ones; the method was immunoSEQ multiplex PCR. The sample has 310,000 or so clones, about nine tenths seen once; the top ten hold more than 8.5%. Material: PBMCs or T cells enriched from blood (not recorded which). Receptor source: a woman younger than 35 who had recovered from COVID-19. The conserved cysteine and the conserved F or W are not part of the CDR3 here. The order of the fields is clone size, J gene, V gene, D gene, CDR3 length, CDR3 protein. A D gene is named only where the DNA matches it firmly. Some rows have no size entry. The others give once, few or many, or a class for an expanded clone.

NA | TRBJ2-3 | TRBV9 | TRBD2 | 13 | ASSVQLAITDTQY
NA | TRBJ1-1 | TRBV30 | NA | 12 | AWTRGGDPSVSF
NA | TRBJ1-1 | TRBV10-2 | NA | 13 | ASGLSGPMNTEAF
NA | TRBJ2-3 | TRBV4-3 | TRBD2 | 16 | ASSQKNRYGRAADTQY
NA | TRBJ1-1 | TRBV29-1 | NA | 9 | SHRVATEAF
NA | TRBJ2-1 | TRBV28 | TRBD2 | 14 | ASSLLLAASYNEQF
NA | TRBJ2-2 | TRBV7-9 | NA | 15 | ASSPMDSHPNTGELF
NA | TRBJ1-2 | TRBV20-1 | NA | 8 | SARVSGYT
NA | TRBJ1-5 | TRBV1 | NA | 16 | TSSQRGTGSTSNQPQH
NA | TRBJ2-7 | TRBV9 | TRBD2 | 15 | ASSGGLAGLTSYEQY
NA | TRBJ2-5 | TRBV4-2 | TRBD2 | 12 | ASSQDLAGETQY
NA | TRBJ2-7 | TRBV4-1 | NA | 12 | ASSQVGASYEQY
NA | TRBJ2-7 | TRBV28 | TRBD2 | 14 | ASSFLVTSGRYEQY
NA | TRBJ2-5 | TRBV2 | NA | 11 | ASREGFQETQY
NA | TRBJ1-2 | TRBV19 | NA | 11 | ASIPDRMWGYT
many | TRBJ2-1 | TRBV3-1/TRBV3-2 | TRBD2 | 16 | ASSQDAVLAGGLNEQF
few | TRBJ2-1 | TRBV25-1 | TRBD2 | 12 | ASRGRGRTGEQF
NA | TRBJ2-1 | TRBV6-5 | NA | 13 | ASTVASNPYNEQF
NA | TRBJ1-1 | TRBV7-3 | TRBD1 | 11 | ASSPGQGGKAF
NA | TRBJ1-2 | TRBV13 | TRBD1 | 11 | ASRKGAGYGYT
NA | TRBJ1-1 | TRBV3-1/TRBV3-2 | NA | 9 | ASSQGRRAF
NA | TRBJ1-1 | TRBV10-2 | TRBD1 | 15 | ASKVGGTGRDRLHSF
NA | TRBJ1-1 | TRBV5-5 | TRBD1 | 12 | ASSLGQPNTEAF
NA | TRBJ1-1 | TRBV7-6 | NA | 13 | ASSPRTREDTEAF
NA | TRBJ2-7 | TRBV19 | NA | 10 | ASSTTGLRQY
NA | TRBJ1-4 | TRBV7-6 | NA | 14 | ASSLGHIATNEKLF
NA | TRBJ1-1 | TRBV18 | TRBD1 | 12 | ASSSDRENTEAF
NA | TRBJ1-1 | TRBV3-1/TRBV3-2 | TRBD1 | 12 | ASSQWTGGAGAF
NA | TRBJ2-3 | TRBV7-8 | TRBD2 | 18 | ASSLGPGASGRASTDTQY
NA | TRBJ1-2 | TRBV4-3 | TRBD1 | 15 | ASSQDVTGPSNYGYT
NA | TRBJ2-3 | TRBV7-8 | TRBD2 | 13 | ASSLQRGGRDTQY
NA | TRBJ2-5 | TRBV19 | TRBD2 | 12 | ASSLRGGRETQY
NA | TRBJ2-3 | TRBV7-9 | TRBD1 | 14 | ASSWTQGARTDTQY
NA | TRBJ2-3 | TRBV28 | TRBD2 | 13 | ASSFPGTSPRAQY
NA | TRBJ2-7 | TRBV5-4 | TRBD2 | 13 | ASSLGLAGSAEQY
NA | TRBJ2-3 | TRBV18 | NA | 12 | ASSPPSGGDTQY
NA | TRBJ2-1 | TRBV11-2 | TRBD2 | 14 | ASSSASGRDSSEQF
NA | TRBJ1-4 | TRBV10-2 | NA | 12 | ASSDGLAGEKLF
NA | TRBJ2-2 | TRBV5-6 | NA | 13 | ASSLAGRLTGELF
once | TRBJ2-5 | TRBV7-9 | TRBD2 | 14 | ASSPRTSGEAWAQY
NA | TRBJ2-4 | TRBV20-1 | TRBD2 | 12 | SASGTSGSHSPY
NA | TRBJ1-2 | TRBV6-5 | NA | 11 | ASSPTGNRGYT